What follows are 11 T cell receptor beta chains derived from one specimen sequenced in a study of T cell changes during pregnancy in multiple sclerosis. TCRdb's table, derived via immunoSEQ multiplex PCR, lists solely in-frame clones and lacks some. The table records tens of thousands of clones, around 89% of them present only once. The sequencing used peripheral blood, collected after pregnancy. All receptors derive from a female donor in good health, enrolled as a control in a pregnancy study.

V is TRBV6-5 and J is TRBJ1-1; TRBD1 aligns across 10 bases. V dropped 7 bases and J dropped 6; count of bases not matched to a gene: 5. CDR1 and CDR2 from the germline V gene are MNHEY and SVGAGI. This CDR3 has 13 residues. As DNA, the CDR3 is TGTGCCAGCACTATCGGACAGGGGGCTGAAGCTTTCTTT. Protein sequence: CASTIGQGAEAFF.

The rearrangement joins TRBV15 to TRBJ1-5, with no clear D. The CDR3 loop spans 14 amino acids. CDR1 and CDR2 (germline): LNHNV, YYDKDF (reference sequence). Trimming cost V 0 bases and J 5 bases, with 8 bases left between them. The CDR3 DNA reads as TGTGCCACCAGCAGAGATAGTGTGGATCAGCCCCAGCATTTT. Protein product: CATSRDSVDQPQHF.

The rearrangement uses TRBV28 and TRBJ1-1; D is possibly TRBD1 (6 bases). Germline assignment: CDR1 MDHEN and CDR2 SYDVKM. The V gene lost 7 bases and the J gene lost 6 bases, with 18 bases spanning the gap. This CDR3 has 14 amino acids. CDR3 loop: CASTLEAGVAEAFF. Written as DNA, the CDR3 is TGTGCCAGCACCCTGGAGGCAGGGGTAGCTGAAGCTTTCTTT.

The J gene is TRBJ2-1, the V gene TRBV18; D gene ambiguous. Germline loops: CDR1 KGHSH, CDR2 LQKENI. The CDR3 length is 12 residues. Trimming shortened V by 4 bases and J by 8 bases, and 9 bases separated the two germline ends. The DNA for the CDR3 is TGTGCCAGCTCACTCCGCCGGGATGAGCAGTTCTTC. It is translated as CASSLRRDEQFF.

The chain links TRBV9 to TRBJ2-2; tentatively, D is TRBD2 (6 bases). The germline V and J ends were trimmed by 4 bases and 3 bases, with 16 bases remaining between them. The CDR3 is 16 residues long. Germline CDR1 SGDLS, CDR2 YYNGEE. In DNA, the CDR3 is TGTGCCAGCAGCCCTCCGTGGGGGGACGACACCGGGGAGCTGTTTTTT. As protein: CASSPPWGDDTGELFF. Filled out from reference TRBV9 and TRBJ2-2, the complete variable domain reads DSGVTQTPKHLITATGQRVTLRCSPRSGDLSVYWYQQSLDQGLQFLIQYYNGEERAKGNILERFSAQQFPDLHSELNLSSLELGDSALYFCASSPPWGDDTGELFFGEGSRLTVL.

The chain carries TRBV6-1 and TRBJ1-1, with no clear D. The CDR3 extends over 12 amino acids. In germline, CDR1 is MNHNS, CDR2 SASEGT. The V end lost 5 bases, the J end lost 6 bases, and 10 bases lay between the germline ends. CDR3 protein: CASSPMGPEAFF. The CDR3 DNA reads as TGTGCCAGCAGTCCGATGGGCCCTGAAGCTTTCTTT.

In this sample, this clone turned up once. V and J are TRBV6-4 and TRBJ2-1, with 15 nucleotides matching TRBD2. Germline V gives CDR1 MRHNA, CDR2 SNTAGT. The V segment lost 6 bases and the J segment 7 bases; nucleotides outside the gene matches: 4. The CDR3 has 15 residues. CDR3 loop: CASSSGTSGGNEQFF. The CDR3 bases are TGTGCCAGCAGCTCTGGGACTAGCGGGGGGAATGAGCAGTTCTTC.

This clone has only one observation. The rearrangement uses TRBV6-5 and TRBJ2-2; tentative D call: TRBD2 (7 bases). Germline assignment: CDR1 MNHEY and CDR2 SVGAGI. This CDR3 has 15 residues. V lost 6 bases, J lost 6 bases, and 17 bases lay in between. The CDR3 DNA reads TGTGCCAGCAGCCGAGGGGGGGTAGGGTCCGGGGAGCTGTTTTTT. Amino acid sequence: CASSRGGVGSGELFF.

The J gene is TRBJ1-2, the V gene TRBV10-3, with a possible D match to TRBD1 (6 bases). This CDR3 spans 13 amino acids. Germline CDR1 and CDR2: ENHRY and SYGVKD. V lost 6 bases, J lost 8 bases, and 16 bases lay in between. The CDR3 DNA reads TGTGCCATCAGCCCCCCTTCAGGGGACGGCTACACCTTC. Protein product: CAISPPSGDGYTF.

J is TRBJ1-2 and V is TRBV14; 11 bases line up with TRBD1. The CDR3 sequence is 14 residues long. The germline V gene has CDR1 SGHDN and CDR2 FVKESK. The V segment lost 5 bases and the J segment 4 bases; nucleotides outside the gene matches: 3. DNA of the CDR3: TGTGCCAGCAGCTTCGGGACAGGGGGCTATGGCTACACCTTC. Residues: CASSFGTGGYGYTF.

This rearrangement joins TRBV7-8 to TRBJ2-1, with 7 positions matching TRBD2. Germline values: CDR1 SGHVS, CDR2 FQNEAQ. This CDR3 is built from 16 residues. Trimming removed 6 bases from V and 6 bases from J; junction bases left unmatched: 14. This CDR3 reads CASSLFGGRAVNEQFF. CDR3 nucleotides: TGTGCCAGCAGTCTATTCGGAGGGAGGGCCGTCAATGAGCAGTTCTTC.